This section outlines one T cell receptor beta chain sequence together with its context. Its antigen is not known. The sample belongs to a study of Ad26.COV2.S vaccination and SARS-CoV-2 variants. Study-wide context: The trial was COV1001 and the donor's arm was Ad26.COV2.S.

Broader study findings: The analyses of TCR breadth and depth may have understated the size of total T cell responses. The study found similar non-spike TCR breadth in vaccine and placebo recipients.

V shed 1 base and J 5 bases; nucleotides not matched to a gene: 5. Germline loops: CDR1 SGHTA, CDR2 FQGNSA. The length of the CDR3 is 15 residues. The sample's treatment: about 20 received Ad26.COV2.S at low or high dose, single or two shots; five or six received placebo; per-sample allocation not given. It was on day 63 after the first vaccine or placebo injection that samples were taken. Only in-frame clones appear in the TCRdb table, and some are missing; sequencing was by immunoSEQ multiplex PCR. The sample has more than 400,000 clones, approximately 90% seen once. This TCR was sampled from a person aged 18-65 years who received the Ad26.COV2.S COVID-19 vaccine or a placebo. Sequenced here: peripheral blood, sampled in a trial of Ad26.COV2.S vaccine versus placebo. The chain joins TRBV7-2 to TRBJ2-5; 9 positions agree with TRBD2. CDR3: CASSLGGGVRETQYF. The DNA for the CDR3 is TGTGCCAGCAGCTTAGGCGGGGGGGTGCGGGAGACCCAGTACTTC.